Reported below is one TCR beta chain. This clone has more than one count but fewer than ten. Its antigen remains unidentified. Within one base of it there is no much larger clone, and no base qualities were kept. From each donor, a single peripheral blood sample of about 100 mL on average was drawn into heparinised tubes. Using a panel that included CD45RO, CCR7, CD25, CD127, CD95 and CD27, naive, central memory, regulatory and stem cell-like memory CD4+ T cells were sorted on a BD FACSAria II. All sorted populations exceeded 95% purity. Right away, PBMCs were isolated by Lymphoprep density gradient centrifugation and were stained directly, with no culture step. Samples were stained and sorted in pairs, with one healthy donor and one patient per experiment, so that batch effects were minimized. The data stem from a study of beta chain features in type 1 diabetes (dated 2018 in TCRdb). Concerning the study at large: Mean age, gender distribution, total cell number and subset yield were not different between patients and healthy donors. Across all samples, 107,917,701 sorted cells were examined, and cell number per subset correlated strongly with RNA yield. In the study, TCRB repertoires of sorted circulating CD4+ T cell subsets from recently diagnosed type 1 diabetes patients were compared with those of matched healthy donors. Regulatory and stem cell-like memory subsets were isolated from only 8 patients and roughly 8 healthy donors, whereas naive and central memory subsets came from all 28 donors.

The entire isolated RNA was reverse transcribed using the High Capacity cDNA Reverse Transcription Kit, and thus expressed TCRB transcripts were sequenced. Naive, central memory and regulatory T cell samples underwent deep immunoSEQ sequencing, averaging around 3.9 million total reads per sample. Sorted cells were lysed in RLT buffer, and RNA was extracted using DNase-treated RNeasy Micro or Mini kits according to cell number. To prevent cross-contamination, every cell subset was processed on its own, while patient and healthy donor samples were processed together. The immunoSEQ multiplex PCR was used to amplify TCRB sequences from cDNA, yielding 87-bp fragments that span the CDR3 region. The amplicons were sequenced using the Illumina HiSeq platform. The authors' pipeline ran thus. PCR bias was corrected computationally using synthetic template baselines, and reads within Hamming distance 2 were collapsed, with unmergeable singletons discarded. Reads were aligned against IMGT to assign V, D and J genes, CDR3 length and insertions or deletions at six rearrangement sites. Within each subset, clonotype counts were normalized to sorted cell number, after which true diversity and Gini coefficients were computed with the tcR R package. The overlap coefficient, calculated on TCRB nucleotide sequences, was used to quantify repertoire sharing. As a proxy for the pre-selection repertoire, out-of-frame TCRB sequences from naive cells were analyzed. TCRdb stores this immuneACCESS table with in-frame sequences only. Part of the clones is absent; in the studies checked, under half of the shortfall reflects unresolved V genes, and no reason is known for the rest. Clone size and V and J calls were adopted from that table, with D and trimming inferred from the DNA. This sample lists approximately 150,000 clones; 63% were detected once. Approximately 0.09% of the sample goes to the ten largest clones.

Including the terminal cysteine and phenylalanine, the CDR3 comprises 14 residues. The CDR3 DNA has 42 bases and is translated from base 1. The V and J ends are trimmed by 6 bases and 0 bases, leaving 13 bases between them. The germline V gene yields SQVTM for CDR1 and ANQGSEA for CDR2. Results the study describes overall, beyond this receptor: Naive, central memory and regulatory TCRB repertoires appeared to be more similar among patients than among healthy donors. Sequencing cDNA rather than genomic DNA could over-represent highly expressing activated cells, although activation and CD3 levels did not differ between groups. A moderate but significant shortening of TCRB CDR3 length was observed in type 1 diabetes patients in all four CD4+ subsets. Because small numbers of individuals were included in the HLA sub-analyses, any influence of HLA type on TCRB rearrangement was left unresolved. PCR might favor shorter templates, but patient and control samples were amplified and corrected together, so any skew would affect both groups equally. Fewer insertions and more nucleotide deletions at VDJ recombination sites were observed in patients with type 1 diabetes, implying thymic rearrangement abnormalities.

Sample: naive CD4+ T cells from blood. According to the study, the label for this sample's cell subset or site signals: true naive CD4+ T cells. Recombination connected TRBV29-1 to TRBJ2-3; the D region possibly corresponds to TRBD1 (6 bases align). The TCR comes from a man aged 25-45 years with type 1 diabetes. The CDR3 in this case is CSVTGRPSTDTQYF. Read as DNA, the sequence is TGCAGCGTCACAGGGCGGCCTAGCACAGATACGCAGTATTTT.